This TCR beta chain was documented in a study of blood T cell repertoires in COVID-19. Study summary: From T cells, B-cell-depleted T cells, or PBMCs came the material, which was cDNA or gDNA.

CDR1 and CDR2 from the germline V gene are MDHEN and SYDVKM. Deletions cut 5 bases from V and 0 bases from J, with 20 bases between. The CDR3 covers 18 residues. Sequencing was performed with immunoSEQ multiplex PCR; in TCRdb, only in-frame clones are kept and a portion is missing. Of roughly 77,000 clones listed, around 90% are singletons. This receptor was identified in a woman older than 75 with active COVID-19. Specimen: peripheral blood. The rearrangement uses TRBV28 and TRBJ1-3, with D maybe TRBD1 (5 bases). This chain's CDR3 is CASSLHPGTGTSGNTIYF. For the CDR3, the DNA is TGTGCCAGCAGTCTGCATCCCGGGACTGGGACCTCTGGAAACACCATATATTTT.